This T cell receptor beta chain was obtained from a study of cytomegalovirus exposure and HLA in healthy donors. This CDR3 spans 15 amino acids. The J segment lost 4 bases and the V segment lost 1 base, leaving 5 bases of the junction unmatched. Looked up from germline, CDR1 is LNHDA and CDR2 is SQIVND (reference sequence). This clone has a handful of counts. The antigen remains undetermined. The PCR used 60 Vbeta and 13 Jbeta primers. TCRdb keeps only in-frame clones here, not all; method: immunoSEQ multiplex PCR. The table has 100,000 to 150,000 clones, about a sixth seen once. The study, taken as a whole, reports: An apparent linkage of common viral pathogens to several of the most significant clusters emerged in a later analysis.

The source of this sequence is a female donor in good health and CMV-seropositive. This sequence joins TRBV19 and TRBJ2-5, with TRBD1 matching over 8 bases. Source material: PBMCs. CDR3 sequence (DNA): TGTGCCAGTAGTATAGCGGACAGGGTCCCAGAGACCCAGTACTTC. Amino acid sequence: CASSIADRVPETQYF.